This T cell receptor (beta chain) stems from a study of immune cell composition in non-small cell lung cancer. In germline, CDR1 is SGDLS, CDR2 YYNGEE. Trimming stripped 6 bases from V and 5 bases from J, with 12 bases between. The CDR3 loop spans 13 amino acids. Assay used: immunoSEQ multiplex PCR; TCRdb lists only in-frame clones, some missing. Here the sample spans 2,900 or so clones, 73% being singletons. General study points: Clones >0.5% enriched in tumour were rarer in adenocarcinoma (around 33%) than squamous (roughly 75%).

Normal lung was sampled as far from the tumour as possible, at least 3 cm. Template was genomic DNA from frozen, unsorted single-cell suspensions. To note about this clone: Its antigen is unidentified.

These data were also reused for a study on CD4 T cells in lung cancer. That source notes: Patients' blood was tested for T-cell responses to mutation-encoded neoepitopes.

V and J are TRBV9 and TRBJ2-1; D is undetermined. The TCR originated in a human donor with non-small cell lung cancer. The specimen was non-adjacent lung tissue. CDR3 region: CASTASFNNEQFF. CDR3 coding DNA: TGTGCCAGCACCGCCAGTTTCAACAATGAGCAGTTCTTC. Full variable domain (outside the CDR3, taken from reference TRBV9 and TRBJ2-1): DSGVTQTPKHLITATGQRVTLRCSPRSGDLSVYWYQQSLDQGLQFLIQYYNGEERAKGNILERFSAQQFPDLHSELNLSSLELGDSALYFCASTASFNNEQFFGPGTRLTVL.